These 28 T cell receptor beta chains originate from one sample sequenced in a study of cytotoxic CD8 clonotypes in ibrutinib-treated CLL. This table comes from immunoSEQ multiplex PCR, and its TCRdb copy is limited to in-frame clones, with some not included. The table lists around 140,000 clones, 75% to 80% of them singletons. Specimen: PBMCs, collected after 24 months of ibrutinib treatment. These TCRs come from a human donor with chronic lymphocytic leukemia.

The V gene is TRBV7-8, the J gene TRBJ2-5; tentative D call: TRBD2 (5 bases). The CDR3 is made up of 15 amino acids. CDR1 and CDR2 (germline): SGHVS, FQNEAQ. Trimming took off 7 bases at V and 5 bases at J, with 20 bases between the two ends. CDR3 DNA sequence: TGTGCCAGCACCCACCGGCGGGTATTGGGCGAGACCCAGTACTTC. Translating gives CASTHRRVLGETQYF.

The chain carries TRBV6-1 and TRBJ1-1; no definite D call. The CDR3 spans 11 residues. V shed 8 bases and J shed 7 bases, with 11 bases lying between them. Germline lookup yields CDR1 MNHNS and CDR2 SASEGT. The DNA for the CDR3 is TGTGCCAGCCCCCGGTCCGGTGAAGCTTTCTTT. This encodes CASPRSGEAFF.

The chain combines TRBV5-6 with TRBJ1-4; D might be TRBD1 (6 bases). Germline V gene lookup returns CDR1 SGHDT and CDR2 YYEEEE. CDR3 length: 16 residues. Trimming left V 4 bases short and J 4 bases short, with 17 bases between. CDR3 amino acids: CASSTGGGELNEKLFF. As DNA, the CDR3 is TGTGCCAGCAGCACCGGGGGCGGGGAACTTAATGAAAAACTGTTTTTT.

CDR3 residues: CSAAPVGETQYF. The DNA of the CDR3 is TGCAGCGCCGCCCCCGTGGGGGAGACCCAGTACTTC. The chain uses TRBV29-1 and TRBJ2-5, with D uncertain. The CDR3 is 12 amino acids. Germline V CDR1 and CDR2: SQVTM, ANQGSEA. Trimming left V 7 bases short and J 5 bases short, with 14 bases between.

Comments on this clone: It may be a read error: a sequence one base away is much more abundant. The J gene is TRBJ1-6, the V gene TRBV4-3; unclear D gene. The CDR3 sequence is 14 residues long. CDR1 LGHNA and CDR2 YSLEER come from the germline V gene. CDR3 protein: CASSQRVSNSLLHF. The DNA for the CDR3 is TGCGCCAGCAGCCAAAGGGTCAGCAATTCACTCCTCCACTTT.

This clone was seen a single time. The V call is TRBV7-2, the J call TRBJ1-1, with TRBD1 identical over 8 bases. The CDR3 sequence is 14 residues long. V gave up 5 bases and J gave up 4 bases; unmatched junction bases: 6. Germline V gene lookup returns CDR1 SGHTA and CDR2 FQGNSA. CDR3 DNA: TGTGCCAGCAGCCTGTCTCAGGGGGCCACTGAAGCTTTCTTT. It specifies CASSLSQGATEAFF.

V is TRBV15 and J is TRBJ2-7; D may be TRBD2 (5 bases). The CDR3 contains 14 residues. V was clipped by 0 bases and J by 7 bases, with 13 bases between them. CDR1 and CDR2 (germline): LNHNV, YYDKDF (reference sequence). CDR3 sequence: CATSRDWAGGEQYF. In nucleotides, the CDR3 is TGTGCCACCAGCAGAGATTGGGCGGGCGGAGAGCAGTACTTC.

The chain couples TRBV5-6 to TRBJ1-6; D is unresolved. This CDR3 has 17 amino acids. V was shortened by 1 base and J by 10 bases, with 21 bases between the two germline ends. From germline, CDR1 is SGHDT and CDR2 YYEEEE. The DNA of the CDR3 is TGTGCCAGCAGCTTGTCGTTTGTGGGTCCGGCAGCCTCACCCCTCCACTTT. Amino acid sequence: CASSLSFVGPAASPLHF.

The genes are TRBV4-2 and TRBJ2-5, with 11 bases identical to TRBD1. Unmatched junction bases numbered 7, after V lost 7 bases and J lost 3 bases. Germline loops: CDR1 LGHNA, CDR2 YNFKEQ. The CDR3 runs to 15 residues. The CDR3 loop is CASNTGTGGEETQYF. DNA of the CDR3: TGTGCCAGCAACACCGGGACAGGGGGGGAAGAGACCCAGTACTTC.

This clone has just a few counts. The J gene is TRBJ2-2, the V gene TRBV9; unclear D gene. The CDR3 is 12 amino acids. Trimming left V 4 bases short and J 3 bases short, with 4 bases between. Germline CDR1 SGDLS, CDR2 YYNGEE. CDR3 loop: CASSPYTGELFF. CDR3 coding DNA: TGTGCCAGCAGCCCGTACACCGGGGAGCTGTTTTTT.

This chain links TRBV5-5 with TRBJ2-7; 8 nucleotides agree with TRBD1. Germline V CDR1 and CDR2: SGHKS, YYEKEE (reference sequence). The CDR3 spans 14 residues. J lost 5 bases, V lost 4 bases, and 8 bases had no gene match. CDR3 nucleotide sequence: TGTGCCAGCAGCCGCCGGGACAGGTTCCACGAGCAGTACTTC. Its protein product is CASSRRDRFHEQYF.

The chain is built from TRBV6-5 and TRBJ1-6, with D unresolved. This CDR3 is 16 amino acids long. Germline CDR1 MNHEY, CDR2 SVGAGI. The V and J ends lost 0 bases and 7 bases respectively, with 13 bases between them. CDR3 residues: CASSYSAGPLNSPLHF. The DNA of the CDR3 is TGTGCCAGCAGTTACTCCGCCGGCCCCCTCAATTCACCCCTCCACTTT.

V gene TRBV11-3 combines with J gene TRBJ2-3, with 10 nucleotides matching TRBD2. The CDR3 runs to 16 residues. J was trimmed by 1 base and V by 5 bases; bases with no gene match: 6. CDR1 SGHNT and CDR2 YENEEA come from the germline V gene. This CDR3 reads CASSTHLAGGTDTQYF. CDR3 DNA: TGTGCCAGCAGCACCCACCTAGCGGGAGGCACAGATACGCAGTATTTT.

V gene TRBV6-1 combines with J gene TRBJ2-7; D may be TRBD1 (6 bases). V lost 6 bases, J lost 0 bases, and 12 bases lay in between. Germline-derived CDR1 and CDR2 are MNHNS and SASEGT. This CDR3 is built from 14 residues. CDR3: CASREDRNSYEQYF. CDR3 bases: TGTGCCAGCAGGGAGGACAGAAACTCCTACGAGCAGTACTTC.

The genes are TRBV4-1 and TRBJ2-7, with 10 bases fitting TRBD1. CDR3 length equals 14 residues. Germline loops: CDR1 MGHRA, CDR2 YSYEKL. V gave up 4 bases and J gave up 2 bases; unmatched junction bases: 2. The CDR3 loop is CASSRDRGPYEQYF. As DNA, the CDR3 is TGCGCCAGCAGCCGAGACAGGGGGCCCTACGAGCAGTACTTC.

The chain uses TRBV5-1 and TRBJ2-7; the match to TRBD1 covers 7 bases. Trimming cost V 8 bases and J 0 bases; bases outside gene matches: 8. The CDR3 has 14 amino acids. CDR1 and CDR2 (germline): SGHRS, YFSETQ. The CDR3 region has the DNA TGCGCCAGTTGCCGGGACAGTAGCTCCTACGAGCAGTACTTC. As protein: CASCRDSSSYEQYF. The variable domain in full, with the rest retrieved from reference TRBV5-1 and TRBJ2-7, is KAGVTQTPRYLIKTRGQQVTLSCSPISGHRSVSWYQQTPGQGLQFLFEYFSETQRNKGNFPGRFSGRQFSNSRSEMNVSTLELGDSALYLCASCRDSSSYEQYFGPGTRLTVT.

The CDR3 protein is CASSSSGGPTQYF. The CDR3 DNA reads TGTGCCAGCAGCTCTAGCGGGGGGCCTACGCAGTATTTT. The chain combines TRBV13 with TRBJ2-3; 11 bases are shared with TRBD2. The CDR3 covers 13 residues. The germline gives CDR1 PRHDT, CDR2 FYEKMQ (reference sequence). V was clipped by 4 bases and J by 8 bases; unmatched bases: 2.

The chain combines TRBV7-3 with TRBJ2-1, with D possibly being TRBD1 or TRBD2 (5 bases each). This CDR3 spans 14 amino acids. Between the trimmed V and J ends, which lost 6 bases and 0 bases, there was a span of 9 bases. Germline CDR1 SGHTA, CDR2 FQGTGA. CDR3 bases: TGTGCCAGCAGACGGGACCCCTCCTACAATGAGCAGTTCTTC. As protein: CASRRDPSYNEQFF. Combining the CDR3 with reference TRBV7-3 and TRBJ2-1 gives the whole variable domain GAGVSQTPSNKVTEKGKYVELRCDPISGHTALYWYRQSLGQGPEFLIYFQGTGAADDSGLPNDRFFAVRPEGSVSTLKIQRTERGDSAVYLCASRRDPSYNEQFFGPGTRLTVL.

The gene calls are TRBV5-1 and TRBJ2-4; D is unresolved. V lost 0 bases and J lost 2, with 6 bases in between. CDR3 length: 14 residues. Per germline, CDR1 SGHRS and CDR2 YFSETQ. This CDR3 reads CASSLVGPKNIQYF. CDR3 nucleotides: TGCGCCAGCAGCTTGGTCGGGCCCAAAAACATTCAGTACTTC.

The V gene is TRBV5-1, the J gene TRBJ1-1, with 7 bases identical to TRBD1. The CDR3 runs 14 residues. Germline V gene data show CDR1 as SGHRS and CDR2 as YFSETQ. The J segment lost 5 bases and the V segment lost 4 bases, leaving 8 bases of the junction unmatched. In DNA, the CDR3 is TGCGCCAGCAGCCACCGACAGGGAGGGACTGAAGCTTTCTTT. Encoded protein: CASSHRQGGTEAFF.

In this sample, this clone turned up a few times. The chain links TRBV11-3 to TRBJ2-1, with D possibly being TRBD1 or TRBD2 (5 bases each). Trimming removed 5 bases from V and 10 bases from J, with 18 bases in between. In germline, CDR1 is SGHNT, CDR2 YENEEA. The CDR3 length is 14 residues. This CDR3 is CASSQGPSTTEQFF. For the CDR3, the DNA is TGTGCCAGCAGCCAGGGACCCTCGACCACGGAGCAGTTCTTC.

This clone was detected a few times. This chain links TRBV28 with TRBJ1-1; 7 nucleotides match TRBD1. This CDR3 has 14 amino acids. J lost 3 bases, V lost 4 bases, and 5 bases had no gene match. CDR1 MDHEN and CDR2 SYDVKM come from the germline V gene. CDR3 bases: TGTGCCAGCAGTTCGGGACAGACCCACACTGAAGCTTTCTTT. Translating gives CASSSGQTHTEAFF.

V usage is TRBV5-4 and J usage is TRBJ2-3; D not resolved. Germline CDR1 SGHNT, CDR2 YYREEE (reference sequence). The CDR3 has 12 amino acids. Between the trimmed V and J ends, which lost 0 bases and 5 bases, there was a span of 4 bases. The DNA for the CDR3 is TGTGCCAGCAGCTTGGAGGGAGATACGCAGTATTTT. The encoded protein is CASSLEGDTQYF.

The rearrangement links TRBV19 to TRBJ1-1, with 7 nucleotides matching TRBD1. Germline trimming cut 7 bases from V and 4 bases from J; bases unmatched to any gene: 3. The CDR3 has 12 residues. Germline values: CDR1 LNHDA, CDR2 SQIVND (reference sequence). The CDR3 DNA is TGTGCCAGTACCCGGGACAGCACTGAAGCTTTCTTT. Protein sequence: CASTRDSTEAFF.

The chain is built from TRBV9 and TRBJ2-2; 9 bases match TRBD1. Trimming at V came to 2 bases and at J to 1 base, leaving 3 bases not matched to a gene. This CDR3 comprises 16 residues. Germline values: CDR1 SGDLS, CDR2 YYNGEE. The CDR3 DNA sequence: TGTGCCAGCAGCGTCAGGACAGGGGAGAACACCGGGGAGCTGTTTTTT. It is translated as CASSVRTGENTGELFF.

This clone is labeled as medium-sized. CDR3 nucleotides: TGTGCCAGCAGTTACTGGCCCAGGGGGCAGGGCTACACCTTC. Its protein is CASSYWPRGQGYTF. The rearrangement joins TRBV6-5 to TRBJ1-2, with 8 bases aligning to TRBD1. The CDR3 extends over 14 amino acids. V was pared by 1 base and J by 8 bases, with 6 bases of the junction left unmatched. Germline CDR1 and CDR2: MNHEY and SVGAGI.

CDR3 residues: CASSVGRAYTDTQYF. The CDR3 DNA sequence: TGTGCCAGCAGCGTAGGCAGGGCCTACACAGATACGCAGTATTTT. V and J are TRBV9 and TRBJ2-3; a possible D gene is TRBD1 (5 bases). V lost 0 bases and J 2 bases, leaving 10 bases between the germline ends. Per germline, CDR1 SGDLS and CDR2 YYNGEE. The CDR3 covers 15 residues.

The CDR3 DNA is TGTGCCGCAGGGTCGGCAGGGGTTAATGAAAAACTGTTTTTT. This sequence encodes CAAGSAGVNEKLFF. This rearrangement joins TRBV28 to TRBJ1-4; a possible D gene is TRBD1 (6 bases). Germline values: CDR1 MDHEN, CDR2 SYDVKM. The V end was cut by 11 bases, the J end by 4 bases, with 17 bases between. The CDR3 is 14 residues long.